This T cell receptor beta chain was profiled in a study of blood T cell repertoires in COVID-19. Background on the study: Acute-phase and convalescent COVID-19 samples originated in the United States, Italy and Spain. Sources were T cells, B-cell-depleted T cells, or PBMCs; the material itself was cDNA or gDNA.

One Seattle source followed patients from active infection through their disease course. Per the study methods: Reference gene primer amplification gave estimated nucleated cell counts. Profiling relied on immunoSEQ multiplex PCR, and the TCRdb table lists in-frame clones only, not all of them. V and J calls and clone size are copied from that table; D and trimming were computed from the DNA. The table records some 200,000 clones, approximately 80% of them present only once. Germline V CDR1 and CDR2: SGHTA, FQGNSA. The CDR3 length is 13 residues. V shed 5 bases and J shed 12 bases, with 17 bases lying between them.

The chain recombines TRBV7-2 with TRBJ2-1; maybe TRBD1 (6 bases). Material: peripheral blood. The receptor comes from a woman of 80 years or more with COVID-19, enrolled during active disease. The CDR3: CASSPSPGARQFF. CDR3 coding DNA: TGTGCCAGCAGCCCCAGTCCAGGGGCGAGGCAGTTCTTC.